These T cell receptor beta chains were read from a single sample in a study of OX40 agonist ivuxolimab in advanced cancers. Some clones are missing from TCRdb's copy, which holds only in-frame ones; the method was immunoSEQ multiplex PCR. The sample lists 70,000 to 95,000 clones; 80% to 90% were seen once. This sample comprised CD4+ or CD8+ T cells sorted from blood, obtained in a trial of the OX40 agonist ivuxolimab. The receptors originated from an adult with an advanced solid tumor such as melanoma, head and neck, liver or kidney cancer. Each CDR3 is given with its conserved first and last residue. A D gene is named only where the DNA matches it firmly. Expanded clones are given a class, and other clones once, few, many or no size at all.

D gene	clone size	V gene	J gene	CDR3 DNA	CDR3 protein
TRBD2	NA	TRBV5-6	TRBJ2-5	TGTGCCAGCAGCGAGGGGTTACGGGGGGGGCAAGAGACCCAGTACTTC	CASSEGLRGGQETQYF
TRBD1	NA	TRBV5-1	TRBJ1-2	TGCGCCAGCAGCTTGGCGGGACAGGAATATGGCTACACCTTC	CASSLAGQEYGYTF
NA	NA	TRBV6-8	TRBJ1-2	TGTGCCAGCAGCTACGTGGACAGAATTAACTATGGCTACACCTTC	CASSYVDRINYGYTF
NA	NA	TRBV12-1	TRBJ2-1	TGTGCCAGCAGCTCGGAGGCAGGGGTTATACCCGTCTACAATGAGCAGTTCTTC	CASSSEAGVIPVYNEQFF
NA	NA	TRBV5-4	TRBJ2-3	TGTGCCAGCAGCGTATCTAGCACAGATACGCAGTATTTT	CASSVSSTDTQYF
NA	NA	TRBV2	TRBJ1-6	TGTGCCAGCGGCAGGACCCGTAATTCACCCCTCCACTTT	CASGRTRNSPLHF
NA	NA	TRBV7-3	TRBJ2-7	TGTGCCAGCAGCTTGGGCCCAGAAGGCTACGAGCAGTACTTC	CASSLGPEGYEQYF
TRBD2	NA	TRBV5-1	TRBJ2-2	TGCGCCAGCAGCTCCGGGGGACTAGCGGGCGGGGAGCTGTTTTTT	CASSSGGLAGGELFF
NA	NA	TRBV6-5	TRBJ1-1	TGTGCCAGCAGTTACGAAGGGAAAAGGACTGAAGCTTTCTTT	CASSYEGKRTEAFF
NA	NA	TRBV7-9	TRBJ2-3	TGTGCCAGCACTCCCAACAGCGGGAGCACAGATACGCAGTATTTT	CASTPNSGSTDTQYF
NA	few	TRBV4-2	TRBJ1-2	TGTGCCAGCAGCCAAGATCCTTCCCTGACAGGCGACTATGGCTACACCTTC	CASSQDPSLTGDYGYTF